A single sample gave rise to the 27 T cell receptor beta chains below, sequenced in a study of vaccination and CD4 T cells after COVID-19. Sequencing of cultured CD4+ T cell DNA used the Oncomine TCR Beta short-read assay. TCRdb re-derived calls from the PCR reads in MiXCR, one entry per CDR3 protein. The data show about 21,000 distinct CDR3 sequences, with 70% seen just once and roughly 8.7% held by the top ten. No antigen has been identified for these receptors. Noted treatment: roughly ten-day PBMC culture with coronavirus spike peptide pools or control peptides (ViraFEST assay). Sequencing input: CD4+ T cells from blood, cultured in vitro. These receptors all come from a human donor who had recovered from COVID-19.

The CDR3 region is CASQQGITSTDTQYF. CDR3 sequence (DNA): TGTGCCAGCCAACAGGGAATCACTAGCACAGATACGCAGTATTTT. The chain links TRBV6-1 to TRBJ2-3, with D possibly matching TRBD1 (6 bases). V was trimmed by 8 bases and J by 0 bases, leaving 15 bases between them. CDR1 is MNHNS and CDR2 is SASEGT in the germline V gene. The CDR3 length is 15 residues.

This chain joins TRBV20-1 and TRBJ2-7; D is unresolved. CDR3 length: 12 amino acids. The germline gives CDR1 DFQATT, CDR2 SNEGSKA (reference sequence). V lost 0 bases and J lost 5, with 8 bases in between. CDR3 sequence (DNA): TGCAGTGCTAGAGATGGACCGGACGAGCAGTACTTC. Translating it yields CSARDGPDEQYF.

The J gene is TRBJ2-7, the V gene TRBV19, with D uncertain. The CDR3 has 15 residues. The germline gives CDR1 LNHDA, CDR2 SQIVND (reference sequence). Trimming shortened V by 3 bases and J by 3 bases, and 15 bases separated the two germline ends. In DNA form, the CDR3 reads TGTGCCAGTAGTATGGTAGCATCCGCGATCTACGAGCAGTACTTC. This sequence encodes CASSMVASAIYEQYF.

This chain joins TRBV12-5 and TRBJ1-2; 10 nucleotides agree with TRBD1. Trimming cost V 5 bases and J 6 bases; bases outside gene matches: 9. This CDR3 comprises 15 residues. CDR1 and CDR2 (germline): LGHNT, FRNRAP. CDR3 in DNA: TGTGCTAGTGGTGCGACAGGGGGCAAGGAGGATGGCTACACCTTC. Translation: CASGATGGKEDGYTF.

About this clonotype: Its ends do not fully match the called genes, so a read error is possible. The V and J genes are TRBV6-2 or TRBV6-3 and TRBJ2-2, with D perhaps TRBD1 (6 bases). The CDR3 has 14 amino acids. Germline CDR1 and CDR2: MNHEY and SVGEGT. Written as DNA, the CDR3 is TGTGCCAGCAGTTTAACAGGGTCGGCCGGAGAGCTGTTTTTT. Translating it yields CASSLTGSAGELFF.

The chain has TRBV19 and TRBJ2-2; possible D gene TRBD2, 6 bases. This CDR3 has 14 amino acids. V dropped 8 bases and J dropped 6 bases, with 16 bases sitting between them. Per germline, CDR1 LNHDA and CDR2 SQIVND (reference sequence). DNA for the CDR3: TGTGCCAGTTCGAGGAGGGCCCACGCCGGGGAGCTGTTTTTT. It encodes CASSRRAHAGELFF.

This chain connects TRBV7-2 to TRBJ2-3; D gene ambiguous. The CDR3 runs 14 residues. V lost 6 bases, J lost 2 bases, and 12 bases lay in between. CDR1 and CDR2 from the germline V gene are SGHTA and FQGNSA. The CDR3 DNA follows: TGTGCCAGCAGACCCTCCCTCCTCACAGATACGCAGTATTTT. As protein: CASRPSLLTDTQYF.

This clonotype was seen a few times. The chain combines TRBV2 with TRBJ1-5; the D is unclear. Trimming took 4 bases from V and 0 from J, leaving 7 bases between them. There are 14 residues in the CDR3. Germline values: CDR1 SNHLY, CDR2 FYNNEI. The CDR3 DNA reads TGTGCCAGCAGTGGATACTATAGCAATCAGCCCCAGCATTTT. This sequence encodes CASSGYYSNQPQHF.

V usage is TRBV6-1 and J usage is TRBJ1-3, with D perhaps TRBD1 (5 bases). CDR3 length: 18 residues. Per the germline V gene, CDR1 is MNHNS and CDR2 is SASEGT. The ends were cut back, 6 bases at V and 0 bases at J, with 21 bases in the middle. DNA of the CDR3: TGTGCCAGCAGGCCTGACAGAGCTCCGGCGAGCTCTGGAAACACCATATATTTT. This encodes CASRPDRAPASSGNTIYF.

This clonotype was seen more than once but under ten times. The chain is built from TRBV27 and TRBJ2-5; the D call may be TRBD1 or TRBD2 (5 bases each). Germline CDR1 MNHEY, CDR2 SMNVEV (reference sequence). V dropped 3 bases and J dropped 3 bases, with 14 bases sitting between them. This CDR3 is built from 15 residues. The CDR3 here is CASSFSREREETQYF. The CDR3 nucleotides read TGTGCCAGCAGTTTCTCCAGGGAGAGGGAAGAGACCCAGTACTTC.

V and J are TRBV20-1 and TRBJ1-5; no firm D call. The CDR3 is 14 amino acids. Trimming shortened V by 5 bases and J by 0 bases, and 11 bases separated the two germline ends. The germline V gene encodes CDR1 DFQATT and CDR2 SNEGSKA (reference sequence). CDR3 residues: CSAPPTYSNQPQHF. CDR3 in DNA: TGCAGTGCTCCGCCGACTTATAGCAATCAGCCCCAGCATTTT.

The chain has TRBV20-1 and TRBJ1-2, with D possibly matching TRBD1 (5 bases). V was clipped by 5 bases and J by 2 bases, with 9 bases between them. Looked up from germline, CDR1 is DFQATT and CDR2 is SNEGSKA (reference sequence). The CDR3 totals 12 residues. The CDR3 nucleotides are TGCAGTGCTTCCCGGGACAACTATGGCTACACCTTC. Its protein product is CSASRDNYGYTF.

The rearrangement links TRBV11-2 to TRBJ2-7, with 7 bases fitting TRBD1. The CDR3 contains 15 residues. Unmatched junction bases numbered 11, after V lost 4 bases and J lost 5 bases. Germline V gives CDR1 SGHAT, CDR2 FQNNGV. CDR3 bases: TGTGCCAGCAGCTACGAAGGGGGCGCGGGCCACGAGCAGTACTTC. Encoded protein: CASSYEGGAGHEQYF.

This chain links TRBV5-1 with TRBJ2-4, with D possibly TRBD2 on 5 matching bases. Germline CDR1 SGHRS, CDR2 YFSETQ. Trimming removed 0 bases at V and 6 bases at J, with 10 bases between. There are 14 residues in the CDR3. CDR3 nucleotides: TGCGCCAGCAGCTTGGACTCCGGAGGAAACATTCAGTACTTC. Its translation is CASSLDSGGNIQYF.

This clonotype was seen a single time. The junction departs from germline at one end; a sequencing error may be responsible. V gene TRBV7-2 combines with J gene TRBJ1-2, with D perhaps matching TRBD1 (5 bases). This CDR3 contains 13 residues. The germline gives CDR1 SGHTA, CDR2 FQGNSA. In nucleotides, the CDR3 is TGTGCCAGCACCTTAGACAGCGCATATGGCTACACCTTC. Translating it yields CASTLDSAYGYTF.

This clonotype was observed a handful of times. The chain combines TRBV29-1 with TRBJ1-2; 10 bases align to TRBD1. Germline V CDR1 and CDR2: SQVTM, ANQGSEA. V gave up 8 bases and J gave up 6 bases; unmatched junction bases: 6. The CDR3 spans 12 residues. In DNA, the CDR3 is TGCAGCACCGACAGGGGGCTGGATGGCTACACCTTC. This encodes CSTDRGLDGYTF.

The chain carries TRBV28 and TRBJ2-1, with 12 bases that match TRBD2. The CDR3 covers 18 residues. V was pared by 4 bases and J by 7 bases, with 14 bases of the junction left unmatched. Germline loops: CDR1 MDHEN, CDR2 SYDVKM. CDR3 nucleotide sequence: TGTGCCAGCAGTTCTATCAACCTAGCGGGAGGGGGGAGGAATGAGCAGTTCTTC. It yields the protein CASSSINLAGGGRNEQFF.

The CDR3 DNA reads as TGTGCCACCAGCAGACAGACGAACACTGAAGCTTTCTTT. This codes for CATSRQTNTEAFF. This chain uses TRBV15 with TRBJ1-1, with unresolved D. The CDR3 runs 13 residues. Trimming stripped 2 bases from V and 1 base from J, with 5 bases between. Looked up from germline, CDR1 is LNHNV and CDR2 is YYDKDF (reference sequence).

CDR3: CASRLGQETQYF. The CDR3 DNA reads TGTGCCAGCAGGTTGGGACAAGAGACCCAGTACTTC. The rearrangement links TRBV12-3 or TRBV12-4 to TRBJ2-5; D remains ambiguous. This CDR3 contains 12 residues. V was shortened by 6 bases and J by 2 bases, with 7 bases between the two germline ends.

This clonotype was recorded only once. The CDR3 is CASSLDRGNTGELFF. The CDR3 nucleotides are TGTGCCAGCAGCTTGGACAGGGGGAACACCGGGGAGCTGTTTTTT. This rearrangement joins TRBV11-3 to TRBJ2-2, with 9 positions matching TRBD1. Looked up from germline, CDR1 is SGHNT and CDR2 is YENEEA. V shed 3 bases, J shed 1 base, and the junction held 0 bases outside the gene matches. The CDR3 spans 15 residues.

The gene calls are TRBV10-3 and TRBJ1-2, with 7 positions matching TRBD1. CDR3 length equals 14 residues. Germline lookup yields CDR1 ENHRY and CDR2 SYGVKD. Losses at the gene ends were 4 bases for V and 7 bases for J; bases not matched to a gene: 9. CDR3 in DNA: TGTGCCATCAGTGTACAGGGGTTTGTCTCTGGCTACACCTTC. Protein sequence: CAISVQGFVSGYTF.

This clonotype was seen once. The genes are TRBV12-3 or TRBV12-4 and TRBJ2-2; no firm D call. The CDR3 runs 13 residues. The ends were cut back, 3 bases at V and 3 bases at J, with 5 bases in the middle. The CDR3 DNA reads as TGTGCCAGCAGTTTTAGAGACACCGGGGAGCTGTTTTTT. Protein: CASSFRDTGELFF.

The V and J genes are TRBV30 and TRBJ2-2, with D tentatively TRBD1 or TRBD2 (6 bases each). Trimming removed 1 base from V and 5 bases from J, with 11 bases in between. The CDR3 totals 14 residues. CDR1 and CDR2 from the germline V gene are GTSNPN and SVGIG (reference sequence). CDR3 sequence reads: CAWSAKGGTGELFF. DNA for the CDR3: TGTGCCTGGAGTGCAAAGGGGGGAACCGGGGAGCTGTTTTTT.

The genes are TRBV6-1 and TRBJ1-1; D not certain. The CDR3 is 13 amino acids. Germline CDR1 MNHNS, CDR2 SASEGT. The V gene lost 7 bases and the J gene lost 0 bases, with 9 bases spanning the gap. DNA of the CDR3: TGTGCCAGCATACTAATATTGAACACTGAAGCTTTCTTT. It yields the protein CASILILNTEAFF.

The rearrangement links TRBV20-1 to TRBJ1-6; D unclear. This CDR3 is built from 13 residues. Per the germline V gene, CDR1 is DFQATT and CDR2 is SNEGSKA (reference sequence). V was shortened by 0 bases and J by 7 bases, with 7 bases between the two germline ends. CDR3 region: CSARDPPNSPLHF. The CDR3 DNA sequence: TGCAGTGCTAGAGACCCCCCGAATTCACCCCTCCACTTT.

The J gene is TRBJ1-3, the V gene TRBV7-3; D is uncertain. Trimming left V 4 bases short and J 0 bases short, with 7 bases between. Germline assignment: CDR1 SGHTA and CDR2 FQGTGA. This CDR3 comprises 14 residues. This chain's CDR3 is CASSSAGSGNTIYF. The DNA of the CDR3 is TGTGCCAGCAGCTCGGCGGGCTCTGGAAACACCATATATTTT.

CDR3 region: CASSIYPWTGGDTGELFF. CDR3 DNA sequence: TGTGCCAGTAGTATCTATCCTTGGACAGGGGGAGACACCGGGGAGCTGTTTTTT. The J gene is TRBJ2-2, the V gene TRBV19; 10 bases align to TRBD1. CDR1 is LNHDA, CDR2 SQIVND, per germline (reference sequence). Unmatched junction bases numbered 10, after V lost 3 bases and J lost 3 bases. CDR3 length: 18 amino acids.